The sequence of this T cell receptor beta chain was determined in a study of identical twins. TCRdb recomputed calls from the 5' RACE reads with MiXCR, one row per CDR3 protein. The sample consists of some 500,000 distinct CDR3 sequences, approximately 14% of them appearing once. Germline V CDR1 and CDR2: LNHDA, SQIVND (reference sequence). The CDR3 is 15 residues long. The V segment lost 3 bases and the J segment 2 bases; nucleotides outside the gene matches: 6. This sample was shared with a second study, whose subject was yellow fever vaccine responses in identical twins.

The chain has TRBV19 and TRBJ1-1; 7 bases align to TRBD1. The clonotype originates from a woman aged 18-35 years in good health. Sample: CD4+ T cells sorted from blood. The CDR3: CASSIAGTANTEAFF. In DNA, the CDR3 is TGTGCCAGTAGTATTGCTGGGACAGCTAACACTGAAGCTTTCTTT.